This paragraph covers one T cell receptor beta chain sequence. People in the exposed group encountered a COVID-19 case within 2 weeks before entering the study. This sample is drawn from a study of blood T cell repertoires in COVID-19. Study overall: Spain, Italy and the United States supplied samples that represented acute and convalescent COVID-19. T cells, B-cell-depleted T cells, or PBMCs provided the cDNA or gDNA that served as material.

CDR3 length: 15 amino acids. Per the germline V gene, CDR1 is SGHTA and CDR2 is FQGNSA. The V and J ends lost 1 base and 6 bases respectively, with 13 bases between them. Under the authors' procedure: Estimation of nucleated cell counts relied on the amplification of reference gene primers. TCRdb's table, derived via immunoSEQ multiplex PCR, lists solely in-frame clones and lacks some. D and trimming come from the DNA, and the V and J calls and clone size come from that table. The sample includes around 400,000 clones, roughly 90% of them seen just once. The J gene is TRBJ1-5, the V gene TRBV7-2; D may be TRBD1 (6 bases). Sequenced material: PBMCs or T cells enriched from blood (not recorded which). The clonotype was recovered from a woman between 35 and 50 years old who had been exposed to COVID-19. CDR3 DNA: TGTGCCAGCAGCTTAGGGTTGGGGGCAAGTCAGCCCCAGCATTTT. Translated, it gives CASSLGLGASQPQHF.